A selection of T cell receptor beta chains follows, all from one sample in a study of cytomegalovirus exposure and HLA in healthy donors. Here immunoSEQ multiplex PCR was the method, and the copy in TCRdb shows in-frame clones only, minus some. This table has approximately 190,000 clones, 65% to 85% appearing once. Sequencing input: PBMCs. All receptors come from a woman in her thirties in good health and CMV-seropositive. CDR3s include the opening cysteine and the closing phenylalanine or tryptophan. Each record gives: CDR3 protein, CDR3 DNA, J gene, clone size, V gene, D gene. D genes are given only for firm matches. The size of a clone is reported for some rows only, either as once, few or many, or as a class for expanded clones.

CDR3: CASSFAEGIWAGELFF; DNA: TGCGCCAGCAGCTTCGCGGAGGGAATATGGGCCGGGGAGCTGTTTTTT; J: TRBJ2-2; size: .; V: TRBV5-1; D: .
CDR3: CASSQGQGTTDTQYF; DNA: TGCGCCAGCAGCCAAGGACAGGGAACCACAGATACGCAGTATTTT; J: TRBJ2-3; size: few; V: TRBV4-3; D: TRBD1
CDR3: CASSLGTSGTRTDTQYF; DNA: TGTGCCAGCAGCTTAGGGACTAGCGGGACCCGAACAGATACGCAGTATTTT; J: TRBJ2-3; size: .; V: TRBV7-6; D: TRBD2
CDR3: CASSSGQAGANVLTF; DNA: TGTGCCAGCAGCTCCGGACAGGCTGGGGCCAACGTCCTGACTTTC; J: TRBJ2-6; size: .; V: TRBV5-4; D: TRBD1
CDR3: CASSLAGPFRGEQFF; DNA: TGTGCCAGCAGCTTGGCTGGGCCTTTCCGGGGTGAGCAGTTCTTC; J: TRBJ2-1; size: few; V: TRBV5-6; D: .
CDR3: CASREEQGVGNEQFF; DNA: TGTGCCAGCAGGGAGGAACAGGGTGTCGGAAATGAGCAGTTCTTC; J: TRBJ2-1; size: once; V: TRBV5-6; D: .
CDR3: CSASSHNEQFF; DNA: TGCAGTGCTAGTAGCCACAATGAGCAGTTCTTC; J: TRBJ2-1; size: once; V: TRBV20-1; D: .
CDR3: CAISDPIGSSFNQPQHF; DNA: TGTGCCATCAGTGACCCTATAGGGAGCTCATTCAATCAGCCCCAGCATTTT; J: TRBJ1-5; size: .; V: TRBV10-3; D: .
CDR3: CASSPRLAGDTGELFF; DNA: TGTGCCAGTAGTCCACGACTAGCGGGAGACACCGGGGAGCTGTTTTTT; J: TRBJ2-2; size: .; V: TRBV19; D: TRBD2
CDR3: CASTPLGEYNEQFF; DNA: TGTGCCAGCACCCCACTCGGGGAATACAATGAGCAGTTCTTC; J: TRBJ2-1; size: few; V: TRBV27; D: .
CDR3: CASSNLGASYEQYF; DNA: TGTGCCAGTAGTAACCTGGGGGCCTCCTACGAGCAGTACTTC; J: TRBJ2-7; size: .; V: TRBV19; D: .
CDR3: CASSDSGTGGVLRRGYTF; DNA: TGTGCCAGCAGTGACTCCGGGACAGGGGGCGTTTTAAGGCGTGGCTACACCTTC; J: TRBJ1-2; size: .; V: TRBV6-4; D: TRBD1
CDR3: CASSPPGLQETQYF; DNA: TGTGCCAGCAGCCCCCCGGGACTCCAAGAGACCCAGTACTTC; J: TRBJ2-5; size: .; V: TRBV5-4; D: .
CDR3: CASSDYGTGPNEQFF; DNA: TGTGCCAGCAGCGACTACGGGACAGGTCCCAATGAGCAGTTCTTC; J: TRBJ2-1; size: .; V: TRBV5-4; D: TRBD1
CDR3: CASSALGQGTGANVLTF; DNA: TGTGCCAGCAGCGCGCTCGGACAGGGGACTGGGGCCAACGTCCTGACTTTC; J: TRBJ2-6; size: .; V: TRBV9; D: TRBD1
CDR3: CASRGTGVYNEQFF; DNA: TGTGCCAGCAGAGGGACAGGGGTCTACAATGAGCAGTTCTTC; J: TRBJ2-1; size: .; V: TRBV2; D: TRBD1
CDR3: CASSSFPGGGAFF; DNA: TGTGCCAGCAGTTCATTTCCCGGAGGAGGCGCTTTTTTT; J: TRBJ1-4; size: once; V: TRBV28; D: .
CDR3: CASSWDSQETQYF; DNA: TGTGCCAGCAGTTGGGACAGCCAAGAGACCCAGTACTTC; J: TRBJ2-5; size: few; V: TRBV27; D: TRBD1
CDR3: CASSGQSYNSPLHF; DNA: TGTGCCAGCAGTGGACAGTCCTATAATTCACCCCTCCACTTT; J: TRBJ1-6; size: .; V: TRBV6-5; D: .